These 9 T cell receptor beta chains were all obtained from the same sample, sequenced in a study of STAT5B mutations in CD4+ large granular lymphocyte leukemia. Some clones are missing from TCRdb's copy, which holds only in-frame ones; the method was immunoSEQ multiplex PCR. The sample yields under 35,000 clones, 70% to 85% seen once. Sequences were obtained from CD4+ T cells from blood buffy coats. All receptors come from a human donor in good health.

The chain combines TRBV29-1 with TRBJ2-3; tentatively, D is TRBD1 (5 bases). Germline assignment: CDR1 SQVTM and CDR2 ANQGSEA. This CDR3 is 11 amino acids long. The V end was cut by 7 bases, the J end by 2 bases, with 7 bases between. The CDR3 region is CSARATDTQYF. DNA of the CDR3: TGCAGCGCCAGGGCCACAGATACGCAGTATTTT.

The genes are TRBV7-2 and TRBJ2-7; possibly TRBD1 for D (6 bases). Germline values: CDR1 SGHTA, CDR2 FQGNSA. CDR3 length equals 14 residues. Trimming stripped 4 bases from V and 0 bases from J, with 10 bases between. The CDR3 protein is CASSSTGSSYEQYF. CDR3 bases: TGTGCCAGCAGCTCCACAGGGAGCTCCTACGAGCAGTACTTC. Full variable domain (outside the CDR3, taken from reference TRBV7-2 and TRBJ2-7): GAGVSQSPSNKVTEKGKDVELRCDPISGHTALYWYRQSLGQGLEFLIYFQGNSAPDKSGLPSDRFSAERTGGSVSTLTIQRTQQEDSAVYLCASSSTGSSYEQYFGPGTRLTVT.

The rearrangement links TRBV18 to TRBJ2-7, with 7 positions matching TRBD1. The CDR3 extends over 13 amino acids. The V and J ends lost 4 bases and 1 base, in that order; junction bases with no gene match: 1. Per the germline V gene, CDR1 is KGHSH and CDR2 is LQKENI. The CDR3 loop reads CASSRDSSYEQYF. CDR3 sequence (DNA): TGTGCCAGCTCACGGGACAGTTCCTACGAGCAGTACTTC.

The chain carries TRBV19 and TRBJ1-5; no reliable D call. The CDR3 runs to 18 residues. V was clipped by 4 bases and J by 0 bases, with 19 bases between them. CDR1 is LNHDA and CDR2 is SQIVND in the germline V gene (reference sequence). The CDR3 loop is CASSTQRSETYSNQPQHF. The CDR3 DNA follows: TGTGCCAGTAGTACGCAGCGATCTGAGACATATAGCAATCAGCCCCAGCATTTT.

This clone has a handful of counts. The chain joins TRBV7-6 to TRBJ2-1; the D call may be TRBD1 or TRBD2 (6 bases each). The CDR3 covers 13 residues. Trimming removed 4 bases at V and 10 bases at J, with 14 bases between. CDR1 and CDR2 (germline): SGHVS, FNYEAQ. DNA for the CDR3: TGTGCCAGCAGCTCATCGGGGGCTAGGGAGCAGTTCTTC. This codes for CASSSSGAREQFF.

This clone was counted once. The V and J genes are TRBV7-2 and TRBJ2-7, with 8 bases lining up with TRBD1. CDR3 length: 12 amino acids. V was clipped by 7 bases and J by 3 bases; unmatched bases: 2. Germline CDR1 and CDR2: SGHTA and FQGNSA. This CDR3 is CASTGGGYEQYF. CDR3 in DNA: TGTGCCAGCACAGGGGGCGGCTACGAGCAGTACTTC.

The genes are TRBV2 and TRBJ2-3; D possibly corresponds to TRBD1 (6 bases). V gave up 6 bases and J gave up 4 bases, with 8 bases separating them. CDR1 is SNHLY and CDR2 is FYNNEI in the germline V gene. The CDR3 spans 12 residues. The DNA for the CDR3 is TGTGCCAGCAGGTCAGGGGCAGATACGCAGTATTTT. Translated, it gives CASRSGADTQYF.

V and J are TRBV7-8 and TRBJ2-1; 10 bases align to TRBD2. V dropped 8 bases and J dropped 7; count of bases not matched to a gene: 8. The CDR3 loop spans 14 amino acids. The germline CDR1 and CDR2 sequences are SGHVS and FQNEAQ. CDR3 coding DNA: TGTGCCAGCGCCAAGCGGGAGGGCCGGAATGAGCAGTTCTTC. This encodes CASAKREGRNEQFF.

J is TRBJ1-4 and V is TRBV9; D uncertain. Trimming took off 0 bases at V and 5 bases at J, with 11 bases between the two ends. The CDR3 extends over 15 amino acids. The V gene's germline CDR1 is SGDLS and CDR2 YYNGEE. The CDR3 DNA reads TGTGCCAGCAGCGTAGAAGGCAGTCTCAATGAAAAACTGTTTTTT. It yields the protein CASSVEGSLNEKLFF.